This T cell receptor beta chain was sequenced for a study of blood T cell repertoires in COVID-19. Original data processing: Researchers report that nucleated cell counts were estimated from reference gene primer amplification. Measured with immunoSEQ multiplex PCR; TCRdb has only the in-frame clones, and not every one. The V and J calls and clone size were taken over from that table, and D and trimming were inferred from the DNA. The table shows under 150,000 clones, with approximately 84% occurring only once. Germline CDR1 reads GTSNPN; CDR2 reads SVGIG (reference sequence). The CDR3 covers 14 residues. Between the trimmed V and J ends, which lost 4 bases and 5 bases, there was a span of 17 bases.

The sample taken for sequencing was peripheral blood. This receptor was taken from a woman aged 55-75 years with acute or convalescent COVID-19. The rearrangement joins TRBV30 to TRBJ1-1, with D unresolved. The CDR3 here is CAWKIRTGGTEAFF. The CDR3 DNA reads TGTGCCTGGAAAATCCGGACCGGAGGAACTGAAGCTTTCTTT. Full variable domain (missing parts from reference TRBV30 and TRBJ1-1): SQTIHQWPATLVQPVGSPLSLECTVEGTSNPNLYWYRQAAGRGLQLLFYSVGIGQISSEVPQNLSASRPQDRQFILSSKKLLLSDSGFYLCAWKIRTGGTEAFFGQGTRLTVV.